What follows describes a single T cell receptor beta chain. Its antigen is still unknown. This entry belongs to a study of OX40 agonist ivuxolimab in advanced cancers. Broader study findings: Expanded clones tended on average to be more numerous among CD8+ T cells than CD4+. The authors also found low normalized T-cell clonal expansion in some nonresponders.

With 9 bases removed from V and 2 bases from J, the gap between germline ends came to 8 bases. From germline, CDR1 is MNHNY and CDR2 SVGAGI (reference sequence). This CDR3 region has 12 residues. Sampling of blood occurred at baseline, cycle 4 day 1, and cycle 7 day 1. Some clones are missing from TCRdb's copy, which holds only in-frame ones; the method was immunoSEQ multiplex PCR. The data show about 35,000 clones, with around three quarters seen just once and roughly 19% held by the top ten. The source was CD4+ or CD8+ T cells sorted from blood, collected in a trial of the OX40 agonist ivuxolimab. This rearrangement joins TRBV6-6 to TRBJ1-3; D not certain. This TCR was recovered from an adult with an advanced solid tumor such as melanoma, head and neck, liver or kidney cancer. In DNA form, the CDR3 reads TGTGCCAGTTCAGCGACTGGAAACACCATATATTTT. Protein: CASSATGNTIYF.